The following is a T cell receptor (beta chain) sequence with its context. Data came from immunoSEQ multiplex PCR; TCRdb stores just in-frame clones and leaves some out. This table has around 180,000 clones, 87% appearing once. The CDR3 covers 14 residues. Between the trimmed V and J ends, which lost 5 bases and 3 bases, there was a span of 13 bases. Germline assignment: CDR1 SGHTA and CDR2 FQGNSA. This sample is drawn from a study of blood T cell repertoires in COVID-19. Study details: COVID-19 samples, acute and convalescent, were from the United States, Italy and Spain.

The receptor was derived from a man aged 40-50 years with active or convalescent COVID-19. The sequenced material came from peripheral blood. The chain combines TRBV7-2 with TRBJ2-5; D might be TRBD1 (5 bases). The CDR3 reads CASSLSATEETQYF. In nucleotides, the CDR3 is TGTGCCAGCAGCCTCTCGGCGACAGAAGAGACCCAGTACTTC.